The 22 T cell receptor beta chains reported below all come from one sample, sequenced in a study of neurological immune-mediated disorders (dated by TCRdb to between 2019 and 2020). Library prep was done by 5' RACE. Sequencing instrument: Illumina HiSeq 2500. Through fastp at Q25 and MiXCR, TCRdb rebuilt clones from the public reads, retaining in-frame beta chains. Rows matching on CDR3 protein sequence are summarized as one entry with the most common DNA and genes. Within this sample are approximately 82,000 distinct CDR3 sequences, with around an eighth of them counted one time only. Nearly 7% of the sample rests with the top ten. Sequencing was performed on PBMCs. These receptors all come from a woman between 50 and 59 years old in good health.

This clonotype was seen ten or more times. This chain connects TRBV7-3 to TRBJ2-7; 9 bases map to TRBD1. Germline CDR1 reads SGHTA; CDR2 reads FQGTGA. The CDR3 totals 13 residues. The V gene end was trimmed by 5 bases and the J gene end by 6 bases; junction bases not matched to a gene: 5. The CDR3 spells CASSPGTGSEQYF. The CDR3 bases are TGTGCCAGCAGCCCCGGGACAGGGAGCGAGCAGTACTTC. Supplemented by reference TRBV7-3 and TRBJ2-7, the full variable domain reads GAGVSQTPSNKVTEKGKYVELRCDPISGHTALYWYRQSLGQGPEFLIYFQGTGAADDSGLPNDRFFAVRPEGSVSTLKIQRTERGDSAVYLCASSPGTGSEQYFGPGTRLTVT.

V is TRBV18 and J is TRBJ1-6; no reliable D call. The CDR3 is 14 amino acids. V was clipped by 4 bases and J by 8 bases, with 12 bases between them. CDR1 is KGHSH and CDR2 is LQKENI in the germline V gene. CDR3 DNA sequence: TGTGCCAGCTCACGTGGGGTGATGGATTCACCCCTCCACTTT. This encodes CASSRGVMDSPLHF.

The chain uses TRBV12-3 or TRBV12-4 and TRBJ1-1, with D possibly TRBD1 on 6 matching bases. V gave up 5 bases and J gave up 4 bases, with 17 bases separating them. The CDR3 is 15 amino acids. This CDR3 reads CASSKGGARATEAFF. CDR3 DNA sequence: TGTGCCAGCAGTAAGGGGGGGGCTCGGGCCACTGAAGCTTTCTTT.

This clonotype was seen repeatedly, ten times or more. Here the CDR3 reads CASNSNLQGPYEQYF. The CDR3 DNA reads as TGCGCCAGCAACAGCAACTTACAGGGACCGTACGAGCAGTACTTC. The chain joins TRBV5-1 to TRBJ2-7, with a tentative D call TRBD1 (6 bases). Per the germline V gene, CDR1 is SGHRS and CDR2 is YFSETQ. Trimming took 6 bases from V and 4 from J, leaving 20 bases between them. The CDR3 spans 15 residues.

This clonotype showed up many times. V is TRBV2 and J is TRBJ1-5; 9 bases are shared with TRBD1. V lost 4 bases, J lost 4 bases, and 2 bases stayed unmatched. The CDR3 runs to 14 residues. Germline CDR1 SNHLY, CDR2 FYNNEI. The CDR3 loop is CASSGTGDNQPQHF. The CDR3 DNA is TGTGCCAGCAGTGGGACAGGGGATAATCAGCCCCAGCATTTT.

This clonotype was seen at least ten times. J is TRBJ2-3 and V is TRBV20-1; the match to TRBD1 covers 8 bases. The CDR3 is 13 amino acids. CDR1 is DFQATT, CDR2 SNEGSKA, per germline (reference sequence). V was pared by 7 bases and J by 2 bases, with 5 bases of the junction left unmatched. The CDR3 protein is CSGQGAPTDTQYF. CDR3 bases: TGCAGTGGTCAGGGGGCCCCCACAGATACGCAGTATTTT.

Comments on this clonotype: The junction departs from the called germline gene at one end, perhaps through a read error. CDR3 DNA sequence: TGTAGCGTTGAATTTTCGAGGGCCGCGGCCTACGAGCAGTACTTC. Translated, it gives CSVEFSRAAAYEQYF. The J gene is TRBJ2-7, the V gene TRBV29-1; D might be TRBD2 (5 bases). In germline, CDR1 is SQVTM, CDR2 ANQGSEA. CDR3 size: 15 residues.

This clonotype was observed a handful of times. The gene calls are TRBV5-1 and TRBJ2-1; TRBD2 is a possible D gene (6 bases). Looked up from germline, CDR1 is SGHRS and CDR2 is YFSETQ. This CDR3 is 15 amino acids long. V dropped 3 bases and J dropped 1 base, with 11 bases sitting between them. The CDR3 DNA reads as TGCGCCAGCAGCTCACGGAGGGAATCCTACAATGAGCAGTTCTTC. Its protein is CASSSRRESYNEQFF.

This clonotype was picked up many times. This sequence joins TRBV28 and TRBJ2-1; 7 bases are shared with TRBD2. The J segment lost 8 bases and the V segment lost 3 bases, leaving 13 bases of the junction unmatched. This CDR3 comprises 16 residues. CDR1 and CDR2 (germline): MDHEN, SYDVKM. In nucleotides, the CDR3 is TGTGCCAGCAGTTTCCCCATAGGACTAGTGGCCGATGAGCAGTTCTTC. It is translated as CASSFPIGLVADEQFF.

This clonotype was recorded at least ten times. V and J are TRBV29-1 and TRBJ1-6; 9 nucleotides agree with TRBD1. With V trimmed by 6 bases and J by 9 bases, 6 bases remained unmatched. CDR3 size: 13 residues. CDR1 SQVTM and CDR2 ANQGSEA come from the germline V gene. The CDR3 DNA follows: TGCAGCGTGAGGCCGGGACAGGGTTCACCCCTCCACTTT. It translates to CSVRPGQGSPLHF.

This clonotype was seen at least ten times. This sequence joins TRBV28 and TRBJ2-7; 8 positions agree with TRBD1. CDR1 MDHEN and CDR2 SYDVKM come from the germline V gene. V shed 5 bases and J 1 base; nucleotides not matched to a gene: 7. CDR3 length: 15 amino acids. The CDR3 protein is CASSPAGGLSYEQYF. The CDR3 DNA reads TGTGCCAGCAGTCCCGCAGGGGGCTTATCCTACGAGCAGTACTTC.

As regards this clonotype: Germline and junction disagree at one end, which may indicate a read error. The J gene is TRBJ2-3, the V gene TRBV20-1, with a weak D call TRBD1 (6 bases). CDR3 length: 12 residues. The V gene's germline CDR1 is DFQATT and CDR2 SNEGSKA (reference sequence). The CDR3 DNA follows: TGCAGTGCTGGGGACAACCTATGTACGCAGTCTTTT. Translation: CSAGDNLCTQSF.

This clonotype was observed at least ten times. The chain is built from TRBV7-9 and TRBJ2-2; D not certain. Trimming removed 5 bases from V and 5 bases from J, with 6 bases in between. CDR1 SEHNR and CDR2 FQNEAQ come from the germline V gene (reference sequence). The CDR3 length is 12 residues. The CDR3 DNA reads as TGTGCCAGCAGCACCTTAACCGGGGAGCTGTTTTTT. This codes for CASSTLTGELFF.

The table lists this clonotype with many counts. This chain connects TRBV6-6 to TRBJ2-1; 9 positions agree with TRBD2. J was trimmed by 8 bases and V by 6 bases; bases with no gene match: 23. Per the germline V gene, CDR1 is MNHNY and CDR2 is SVGAGI (reference sequence). There are 19 residues in the CDR3. The CDR3 region has the DNA TGTGCCAGCAGGACACAGGGGTTGGGCGGGGGGGCTAGAGTCGATGAGCAGTTCTTC. Translating it yields CASRTQGLGGGARVDEQFF.

In its sample, this clonotype was seen many times. The chain is built from TRBV7-9 and TRBJ2-3; unclear D gene. V shed 5 bases and J shed 6 bases, with 12 bases lying between them. The germline gives CDR1 SEHNR, CDR2 FQNEAQ (reference sequence). CDR3 length equals 13 residues. CDR3 DNA sequence: TGTGCCAGCAGCGCACAAGTTCAGGATACGCAGTATTTT. This encodes CASSAQVQDTQYF.

The table lists this clonotype with many counts. The chain employs TRBV20-1 and TRBJ2-7; 13 nucleotides line up with TRBD2. This CDR3 has 17 residues. The J segment lost 2 bases and the V segment lost 1 base, leaving 8 bases of the junction unmatched. CDR1 is DFQATT, CDR2 SNEGSKA, per germline (reference sequence). The CDR3 loop is CSARGTSGSRTTYEQYF. DNA of the CDR3: TGCAGTGCTAGAGGGACTAGCGGGAGTAGAACGACCTACGAGCAGTACTTC.

CDR3 loop: CASGDRTSTDTQYF. The CDR3 DNA reads as TGTGCCAGCGGCGACAGGACTAGCACAGATACGCAGTATTTT. The rearrangement uses TRBV27 and TRBJ2-3; the D gene is possibly TRBD1 (6 bases). The CDR3 has 14 residues. V lost 8 bases, J lost 0 bases, and 12 bases lay in between. Germline V gene lookup returns CDR1 MNHEY and CDR2 SMNVEV (reference sequence).

This clonotype was recorded a few times. DNA of the CDR3: TGCGCCAGCACCCCGGGACAGGGGTACAATGAGCAGTTCTTC. Amino acids: CASTPGQGYNEQFF. The chain couples TRBV5-1 to TRBJ2-1, with 10 bases lining up with TRBD1. This CDR3 has 14 residues. With 6 bases clipped from V and 4 bases from J, the junction kept 4 bases outside the gene matches. Per germline, CDR1 SGHRS and CDR2 YFSETQ.

This clonotype was recorded at least ten times. The J gene is TRBJ2-2, the V gene TRBV9; the D is unclear. The CDR3 extends over 12 amino acids. Trimming removed 0 bases at V and 6 bases at J, with 3 bases between. The germline V gene has CDR1 SGDLS and CDR2 YYNGEE. CDR3 residues: CASSVDSGELFF. The CDR3 bases are TGTGCCAGCAGCGTAGATTCCGGGGAGCTGTTTTTT.

This clonotype was seen more than once but under ten times. This rearrangement joins TRBV5-1 to TRBJ2-1; the match to TRBD1 covers 7 bases. Germline CDR1 SGHRS, CDR2 YFSETQ. J gave up 2 bases and V 4 bases, and 6 bases lay outside the gene matches. CDR3 length: 15 amino acids. CDR3 region: CASSKVQGAYNEQFF. In DNA, the CDR3 is TGCGCCAGCAGCAAAGTCCAGGGGGCCTACAATGAGCAGTTCTTC.

At least ten counts were recorded for this clonotype. The rearrangement links TRBV5-1 to TRBJ2-3; 8 bases map to TRBD1. V lost 0 bases to trimming and J lost 4 bases; unmatched junction nucleotides: 7. The CDR3 runs 16 residues. Germline CDR1 is SGHRS and CDR2 is YFSETQ. CDR3 region: CASSLASGGSADTQYF. CDR3 DNA: TGCGCCAGCAGCTTGGCGTCAGGGGGCTCCGCAGATACGCAGTATTTT. The full variable domain, completed using reference TRBV5-1 and TRBJ2-3, is KAGVTQTPRYLIKTRGQQVTLSCSPISGHRSVSWYQQTPGQGLQFLFEYFSETQRNKGNFPGRFSGRQFSNSRSEMNVSTLELGDSALYLCASSLASGGSADTQYFGPGTRLTVL.

This clonotype occurred many times. The chain links TRBV5-1 to TRBJ1-4; 7 nucleotides agree with TRBD1. Germline CDR1 and CDR2: SGHRS and YFSETQ. The CDR3 contains 14 residues. Trimming removed 0 bases from V and 8 bases from J; junction bases left unmatched: 4. In DNA form, the CDR3 reads TGCGCCAGCAGCTTGGGACAGGGCGAGGAAAAACTGTTTTTT. Translated, it gives CASSLGQGEEKLFF.